Shown below are 24 T cell receptor beta chains from a single sample sequenced in a study of monozygotic twins with cystic fibrosis. Measured with immunoSEQ multiplex PCR; TCRdb has only the in-frame clones, and not every one. In the table there are 20,000 or so clones, approximately 87% of which are singletons. Input material: blood. Receptor source: a woman under 40 with cystic fibrosis.

The chain joins TRBV7-2 to TRBJ1-2; no definite D call. In germline, CDR1 is SGHTA, CDR2 FQGNSA. Trimming took off 1 base at V and 2 bases at J, with 5 bases between the two ends. The CDR3 has 13 residues. The CDR3 loop is CASSLDPNYGYTF. The DNA for the CDR3 is TGTGCCAGCAGCTTAGACCCGAACTATGGCTACACCTTC.

This clone was observed once. The chain couples TRBV5-4 to TRBJ2-3; D perhaps matches TRBD2 (7 bases). The CDR3 covers 12 residues. V gave up 7 bases and J gave up 3 bases, with 9 bases separating them. Germline V CDR1 and CDR2: SGHNT, YYREEE (reference sequence). In nucleotides, the CDR3 is TGTGCCAGCCGGGGGGCGACAGATACGCAGTATTTT. It encodes CASRGATDTQYF.

Only one count was recorded for this clone. The J gene is TRBJ2-3, the V gene TRBV5-6; D not certain. Per germline, CDR1 SGHDT and CDR2 YYEEEE. The CDR3 consists of 14 residues. Trimming left V 4 bases short and J 7 bases short, with 16 bases between. Written as DNA, the CDR3 is TGTGCCAGCAGCCAGGACCAGGTGGGCTATACGCAGTATTTT. As protein: CASSQDQVGYTQYF.

The chain has TRBV6-5 and TRBJ2-5; TRBD2 matches 8 bases. The J segment lost 4 bases and the V segment lost 6 bases, leaving 4 bases of the junction unmatched. This CDR3 spans 13 amino acids. CDR1 MNHEY and CDR2 SVGAGI come from the germline V gene. CDR3 DNA sequence: TGTGCCAGCAGCCCCCGGGGGGGAGAGACCCAGTACTTC. This gives the protein CASSPRGGETQYF.

This rearrangement joins TRBV10-2 to TRBJ2-7; the D gene could be TRBD1 or TRBD2 (5 bases each). The germline V gene has CDR1 WSHSY and CDR2 SAAADI. Trimming took 8 bases from V and 5 from J, leaving 16 bases between them. This CDR3 is 13 amino acids long. CDR3 bases: TGCGCCAGCGCCGGGACCCCGAAGAACGAGCAGTACTTC. Translating gives CASAGTPKNEQYF.

The rearrangement links TRBV6-1 to TRBJ2-6; 7 bases fit TRBD2. The CDR3 totals 19 residues. Germline trimming cut 3 bases from V and 4 bases from J; bases unmatched to any gene: 15. Germline-derived CDR1 and CDR2 are MNHNS and SASEGT. The CDR3 sequence: CASSDRRGVARKGANVLTF. The CDR3 DNA is TGTGCCAGCAGTGACCGCCGGGGGGTGGCTCGGAAAGGGGCCAACGTCCTGACTTTC.

The chain uses TRBV7-2 and TRBJ2-5, with D possibly being TRBD2 (7 bases). V dropped 2 bases and J dropped 5 bases, with 21 bases sitting between them. Germline loops: CDR1 SGHTA, CDR2 FQGNSA. The CDR3 is 17 amino acids. CDR3 residues: CASSLTPGGGAGETQYF. For the CDR3, the DNA is TGTGCCAGCAGCTTAACCCCAGGAGGGGGGGCCGGCGAGACCCAGTACTTC.

This chain links TRBV14 with TRBJ2-5; D is unresolved. The CDR3 has 14 residues. V was clipped by 4 bases and J by 0 bases, with 9 bases between them. From germline, CDR1 is SGHDN and CDR2 FVKESK. The CDR3 DNA reads TGTGCCAGCAGCCCAGATAAGTACCAAGAGACCCAGTACTTC. As protein: CASSPDKYQETQYF.

The CDR3 DNA sequence: TGTGCCATTACCCGGAGCCCCTCCTACGAGCAGTACTTC. Residues: CAITRSPSYEQYF. The rearrangement links TRBV10-3 to TRBJ2-7; D call uncertain. V was clipped by 9 bases and J by 0 bases, with 12 bases between them. The CDR3 is 13 amino acids. CDR1 ENHRY and CDR2 SYGVKD come from the germline V gene.

This rearrangement joins TRBV5-1 to TRBJ2-6; TRBD1 is a possible D gene (6 bases). Trimming shortened V by 4 bases and J by 0 bases, and 14 bases separated the two germline ends. The CDR3 runs to 17 residues. Germline V lookup: CDR1 SGHRS, CDR2 YFSETQ. Here the CDR3 reads CASSEDSFRSGANVLTF. In DNA, the CDR3 is TGCGCCAGCAGCGAGGACAGTTTCCGCTCTGGGGCCAACGTCCTGACTTTC.

This chain links TRBV5-5 with TRBJ1-5, with a tentative D call TRBD1 (5 bases). The V gene's germline CDR1 is SGHKS and CDR2 YYEKEE (reference sequence). The V gene lost 0 bases and the J gene lost 5 bases, with 9 bases spanning the gap. The CDR3 sequence is 14 residues long. The DNA for the CDR3 is TGTGCCAGCAGCTTGGTTCCGGGGGATCAGCCCCAGCATTTT. Translated, it gives CASSLVPGDQPQHF. Full variable domain (missing parts from reference TRBV5-5 and TRBJ1-5): DAGVTQSPTHLIKTRGQQVTLRCSPISGHKSVSWYQQVLGQGPQFIFQYYEKEERGRGNFPDRFSARQFPNYSSELNVNALLLGDSALYLCASSLVPGDQPQHFGDGTRLSIL.

This chain connects TRBV28 to TRBJ2-1; D gene unclear. Looked up from germline, CDR1 is MDHEN and CDR2 is SYDVKM. V was pared by 3 bases and J by 6 bases, with 9 bases between. This CDR3 contains 13 residues. DNA of the CDR3: TGTGCCAGCAGTTTCAGAGCTCGCAATGAGCAGTTCTTC. It encodes CASSFRARNEQFF.

The chain recombines TRBV4-3 with TRBJ2-1, with 7 bases aligning to TRBD1. The CDR3 is 12 residues long. The germline CDR1 and CDR2 sequences are LGHNA and YSLEER. The V segment lost 3 bases and the J segment 10 bases; nucleotides outside the gene matches: 3. CDR3 sequence reads: CASSQTGLEQFF. CDR3 coding DNA: TGCGCCAGCAGCCAGACAGGGTTGGAGCAGTTCTTC.

The rearrangement links TRBV9 to TRBJ1-1, with D hard to call. Germline assignment: CDR1 SGDLS and CDR2 YYNGEE. V was clipped by 0 bases and J by 3 bases, with 18 bases between them. The CDR3 spans 17 residues. CDR3 nucleotide sequence: TGTGCCAGCAGCGTAGAGGGAGGGAACGGAGTAGACACTGAAGCTTTCTTT. It translates to CASSVEGGNGVDTEAFF.

V gene TRBV19 combines with J gene TRBJ2-3, with TRBD2 identical over 9 bases. V dropped 3 bases and J dropped 4; count of bases not matched to a gene: 5. Germline assignment: CDR1 LNHDA and CDR2 SQIVND (reference sequence). This CDR3 region has 15 residues. CDR3 in amino acids: CASSILAGAADTQYF. The CDR3 DNA sequence: TGTGCCAGTAGTATCTTAGCGGGGGCTGCAGATACGCAGTATTTT. The complete variable domain, with remaining parts taken from reference TRBV19 and TRBJ2-3, reads DGGITQSPKYLFRKEGQNVTLSCEQNLNHDAMYWYRQDPGQGLRLIYYSQIVNDFQKGDIAEGYSVSREKKESFPLTVTSAQKNPTAFYLCASSILAGAADTQYFGPGTRLTVL.

This chain joins TRBV9 and TRBJ2-2; D may match TRBD1 or TRBD2 (5 bases each). Trimming stripped 0 bases from V and 4 bases from J, with 22 bases between. The CDR3 has 19 amino acids. CDR1 is SGDLS and CDR2 is YYNGEE in the germline V gene. CDR3 coding DNA: TGTGCCAGCAGCGTAGCTCCCGGGACGGGCTTCTCGGGCACCGGGGAGCTGTTTTTT. This translates into CASSVAPGTGFSGTGELFF.

The V gene is TRBV27, the J gene TRBJ1-2, with 8 bases fitting TRBD1. Germline loops: CDR1 MNHEY, CDR2 SMNVEV (reference sequence). The junction had 11 bases not matched to a gene; V was cut back by 9 bases and J by 2 bases. The CDR3 is 15 amino acids. The CDR3 is CARTQGVVPNYGYTF. The CDR3 bases are TGTGCCAGGACACAGGGGGTGGTCCCGAACTATGGCTACACCTTC.

The chain carries TRBV4-1 and TRBJ2-4; D is uncertain. Trimming stripped 6 bases from V and 0 bases from J, with 6 bases between. The CDR3 extends over 13 amino acids. In germline, CDR1 is MGHRA, CDR2 YSYEKL. CDR3 nucleotide sequence: TGCGCCAGCAGAGGAGTAGCCAAAAACATTCAGTACTTC. Its translation is CASRGVAKNIQYF.

The J gene is TRBJ2-1, the V gene TRBV4-2; 13 bases are shared with TRBD2. J was trimmed by 7 bases and V by 3 bases; bases with no gene match: 3. Germline CDR1 is LGHNA and CDR2 is YNFKEQ. The CDR3 length is 15 residues. The CDR3 nucleotides read TGTGCCAGCAGCCAGGGGACTAGCGGGGCGAATGAGCAGTTCTTC. This encodes CASSQGTSGANEQFF.

This rearrangement joins TRBV14 to TRBJ2-7; a possible D gene is TRBD1 (5 bases). V shed 1 base and J shed 2 bases, with 9 bases lying between them. The CDR3 sequence is 14 residues long. Germline CDR1 is SGHDN and CDR2 is FVKESK. In DNA, the CDR3 is TGTGCCAGCAGCCAAGTTGGCAGGGCCTACGAGCAGTACTTC. Amino acids: CASSQVGRAYEQYF.

The chain joins TRBV4-3 to TRBJ2-3; a weak D match, TRBD2 (6 bases). Germline values: CDR1 LGHNA, CDR2 YSLEER. V lost 0 bases, J lost 3 bases, and 16 bases lay in between. The CDR3 covers 17 residues. CDR3 region: CASSQDLSRAGTDTQYF. In nucleotides, the CDR3 is TGCGCCAGCAGCCAAGATTTAAGCAGGGCGGGGACAGATACGCAGTATTTT.

The V call is TRBV5-4, the J call TRBJ1-6, with a tentative D call TRBD1 (5 bases). V lost 0 bases, J lost 10 bases, and 17 bases lay in between. The germline V gene has CDR1 SGHNT and CDR2 YYREEE (reference sequence). This CDR3 is 16 amino acids long. CDR3 sequence reads: CASSLGGTLTGSPLHF. The CDR3 DNA reads as TGTGCCAGCAGCTTGGGAGGGACTCTCACCGGCTCACCCCTCCACTTT.

In its sample, this clone ranks as medium-sized (0.01 to 0.1%). J is TRBJ1-1 and V is TRBV7-2; no definite D call. V was clipped by 1 base and J by 11 bases, with 14 bases between them. CDR1 and CDR2 from the germline V gene are SGHTA and FQGNSA. CDR3 size: 13 residues. The CDR3 sequence: CASSLEVRGEAFF. The CDR3 DNA follows: TGTGCCAGCAGCTTAGAGGTTCGTGGCGAGGCTTTCTTT. The whole variable domain, remainder taken from reference TRBV7-2 and TRBJ1-1, is GAGVSQSPSNKVTEKGKDVELRCDPISGHTALYWYRQSLGQGLEFLIYFQGNSAPDKSGLPSDRFSAERTGGSVSTLTIQRTQQEDSAVYLCASSLEVRGEAFFGQGTRLTVV.

The gene calls are TRBV2 and TRBJ1-1; D gene ambiguous. CDR3 length equals 11 residues. Trimming took 2 bases from V and 5 from J, leaving 3 bases between them. Per the germline V gene, CDR1 is SNHLY and CDR2 is FYNNEI. CDR3 loop: CASSEYTEAFF. In nucleotides, the CDR3 is TGTGCCAGCAGTGAATATACTGAAGCTTTCTTT. Complete variable domain (other parts from reference TRBV2 and TRBJ1-1): EPEVTQTPSHQVTQMGQEVILRCVPISNHLYFYWYRQILGQKVEFLVSFYNNEISEKSEIFDDQFSVERPDGSNFTLKIRSTKLEDSAMYFCASSEYTEAFFGQGTRLTVV.